The 15 T cell receptor beta chains given below trace back to one sample, sequenced in a study of T cells after yellow fever vaccination. TCRdb called the 5' RACE reads again in MiXCR, with one record for every CDR3 protein. The sample has a few hundred thousand distinct CDR3 sequences, about 3.5% seen once. This specimen consisted of PBMCs, obtained 15 days after the yellow fever booster vaccination. These receptors were taken from a man aged 18 to 29 who received the YFV17D yellow fever vaccine.

The sample holds many counts of this clonotype. V and J are TRBV10-3 and TRBJ2-7, with D possibly being TRBD2 (6 bases). The CDR3 is 11 amino acids. Trimming took off 10 bases at V and 3 bases at J, with 10 bases between the two ends. The germline CDR1 and CDR2 sequences are ENHRY and SYGVKD. The DNA of the CDR3 is TGTGCCACGAGGGACTTCTACGAGCAGTACGTC. Translation gives CATRDFYEQYV.

Ten or more counts support this clonotype. The chain employs TRBV10-3 and TRBJ2-1; the D gene is possibly TRBD1 (5 bases). Germline CDR1 reads ENHRY; CDR2 reads SYGVKD. V was shortened by 5 bases and J by 0 bases, with 14 bases between the two germline ends. CDR3 length equals 16 residues. The CDR3 loop reads CAISPDSRSSYNEQFF. CDR3 nucleotide sequence: TGTGCCATCAGTCCCGACAGCCGTAGCTCCTACAATGAGCAGTTCTTC.

This clonotype was observed many times. The chain employs TRBV5-5 and TRBJ2-2; D perhaps matches TRBD1 (5 bases). The germline gives CDR1 SGHKS, CDR2 YYEKEE (reference sequence). Trimming cost V 0 bases and J 5 bases, with 11 bases left between them. The CDR3 spans 15 residues. The CDR3: CASSLGGRITGELFF. CDR3 nucleotide sequence: TGTGCCAGCAGCTTGGGGGGCAGGATAACCGGGGAGCTGTTTTTT.

This clonotype came up many times. The chain is built from TRBV11-2 and TRBJ1-6; no reliable D call. The germline V and J ends were trimmed by 2 bases and 0 bases, with 5 bases remaining between them. Looked up from germline, CDR1 is SGHAT and CDR2 is FQNNGV. The CDR3 extends over 15 amino acids. The CDR3 sequence is CASSLMGSYNSPLHF. The CDR3, as DNA: TGTGCCAGCAGCTTAATGGGCTCCTATAATTCACCCCTCCACTTT. Combining the CDR3 with reference TRBV11-2 and TRBJ1-6 gives the whole variable domain EAGVAQSPRYKIIEKRQSVAFWCNPISGHATLYWYQQILGQGPKLLIQFQNNGVVDDSQLPKDRFSAERLKGVDSTLKIQPAKLEDSAVYLCASSLMGSYNSPLHFGNGTRLTVT.

This clonotype turned up a few times. The chain has TRBV5-1 and TRBJ2-5; D not resolved. The CDR3 covers 13 residues. Germline-derived CDR1 and CDR2 are SGHRS and YFSETQ. Trimming removed 0 bases from V and 1 base from J, with 4 bases in between. DNA of the CDR3: TGCGCCAGCAGCTTGGAGAGCCAAGAGACCCAGTACTTC. The encoded protein is CASSLESQETQYF.

The table lists this clonotype with many counts. Written as DNA, the CDR3 is TGTGCCAGCAGCCCGTTTCTAGGGTTCGGGGAGCTGTTTTTT. It yields the protein CASSPFLGFGELFF. The chain has TRBV6-5 and TRBJ2-2; D is uncertain. V dropped 6 bases and J dropped 7 bases, with 15 bases sitting between them. The CDR3 totals 14 residues. Germline assignment: CDR1 MNHEY and CDR2 SVGAGI.

This clonotype was detected a few times. The chain uses TRBV4-1 and TRBJ2-5; 7 bases agree with TRBD1. The V gene's germline CDR1 is MGHRA and CDR2 YSYEKL. With 4 bases clipped from V and 1 base from J, the junction kept 9 bases outside the gene matches. The CDR3 is 16 residues long. The CDR3 protein is CASSRRQGQLQETQYF. CDR3 DNA: TGCGCCAGCAGCCGACGACAGGGACAGCTCCAAGAGACCCAGTACTTC.

This clonotype was detected a few times. J is TRBJ1-2 and V is TRBV18; D remains ambiguous. This CDR3 is 12 amino acids long. Germline assignment: CDR1 KGHSH and CDR2 LQKENI. Between the trimmed V and J ends, which lost 1 base and 8 bases, there was a span of 8 bases. CDR3 sequence reads: CASSPLEGGYTF. The DNA for the CDR3 is TGTGCCAGCTCACCACTGGAGGGAGGCTACACCTTC.

This clonotype was seen many times. V usage is TRBV20-1 and J usage is TRBJ2-7; 13 nucleotides match TRBD2. Germline CDR1 and CDR2: DFQATT and SNEGSKA (reference sequence). The CDR3 totals 13 residues. V was pared by 6 bases and J by 7 bases, with 6 bases of the junction left unmatched. The CDR3: CSARLAGGGEQYF. The CDR3 DNA is TGCAGTGCACGACTAGCGGGGGGTGGGGAGCAGTACTTC.

This clonotype was observed many times. The chain uses TRBV3-1 and TRBJ1-2; D is unclear. CDR1 LGHDT and CDR2 YNNKEL come from the germline V gene (reference sequence). The CDR3 contains 16 residues. V lost 1 base and J lost 4, with 16 bases in between. DNA for the CDR3: TGTGCCAGCAGCCAAGCGTCACGGGGTCTGGGCTATGGCTACACCTTC. It specifies CASSQASRGLGYGYTF.

The table lists this clonotype with many counts. The genes are TRBV7-3 and TRBJ1-6; D unresolved. CDR3 length: 14 residues. The V end was cut by 4 bases, the J end by 4 bases, with 8 bases between. Germline V gene data show CDR1 as SGHTA and CDR2 as FQGTGA. CDR3 protein: CASSSERYNSPLHF. The DNA for the CDR3 is TGTGCCAGCAGCTCGGAGCGTTATAATTCACCCCTCCACTTT.

At least ten counts were recorded for this clonotype. The chain uses TRBV5-6 and TRBJ2-2; TRBD2 aligns across 11 bases. After removal of 5 bases from V and 9 bases from J, the junction contained 6 bases not matched to a gene. The CDR3 is 14 amino acids. Germline V gene lookup returns CDR1 SGHDT and CDR2 YYEEEE. CDR3 coding DNA: TGTGCCAGCAGTAGGGGGACTAGCGGCAGGGAGCTGTTTTTT. Amino acids: CASSRGTSGRELFF.

There are many counts of this clonotype. V gene TRBV5-1 combines with J gene TRBJ2-1; 9 bases agree with TRBD1. J lost 9 bases, V lost 2 bases, and 9 bases had no gene match. The CDR3 totals 15 residues. In germline, CDR1 is SGHRS, CDR2 YFSETQ. CDR3 sequence (DNA): TGCGCCAGCAGCTTAACGACAGGGGGACTTGGTGAGCAGTTCTTC. As protein: CASSLTTGGLGEQFF.

The V and J genes are TRBV7-2 and TRBJ2-3; D could derive from TRBD1 or TRBD2 (5 bases each). The length of the CDR3 is 15 residues. In germline, CDR1 is SGHTA, CDR2 FQGNSA. The V and J ends lost 1 base and 6 bases respectively, with 14 bases between them. CDR3 DNA sequence: TGTGCCAGCAGCTTAGTCCGAGGGGCGGGCGATACGCAGTATTTT. Amino acid sequence: CASSLVRGAGDTQYF.

In this sample, this clonotype turned up many times. The J gene is TRBJ2-2, the V gene TRBV4-3; TRBD2 might be the D (5 bases). Germline CDR1 and CDR2: LGHNA and YSLEER. The V and J ends lost 1 base and 5 bases respectively, with 23 bases between them. The CDR3 length is 19 residues. The CDR3 region is CASSQVYIGRLGVTGELFF. The CDR3 nucleotides are TGCGCCAGCAGCCAAGTCTATATTGGCAGGCTGGGAGTTACCGGGGAGCTGTTTTTT.